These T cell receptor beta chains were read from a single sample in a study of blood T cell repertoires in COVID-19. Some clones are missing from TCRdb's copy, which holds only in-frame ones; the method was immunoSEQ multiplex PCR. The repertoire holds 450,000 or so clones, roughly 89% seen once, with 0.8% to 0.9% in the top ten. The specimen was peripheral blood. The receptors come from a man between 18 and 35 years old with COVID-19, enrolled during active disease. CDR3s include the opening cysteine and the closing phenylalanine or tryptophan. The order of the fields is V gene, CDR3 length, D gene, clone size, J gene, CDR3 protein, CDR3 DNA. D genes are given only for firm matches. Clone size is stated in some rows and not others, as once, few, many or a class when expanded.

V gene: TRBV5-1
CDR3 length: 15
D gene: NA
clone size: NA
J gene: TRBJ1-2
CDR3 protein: CASSPSSNADYGYTF
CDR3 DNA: TGCGCCAGCAGCCCCTCCTCCAACGCAGACTATGGCTACACCTTC

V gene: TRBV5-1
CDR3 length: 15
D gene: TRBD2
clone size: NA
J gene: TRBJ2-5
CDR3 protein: CASSLGLAAGETQYF
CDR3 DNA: TGCGCCAGCAGCTTGGGGCTAGCGGCCGGAGAGACCCAGTACTTC

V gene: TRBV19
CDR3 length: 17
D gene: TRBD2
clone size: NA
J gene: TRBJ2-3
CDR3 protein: CASSGLTSGSSTDTQYF
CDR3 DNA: TGTGCCAGTAGTGGATTGACTAGCGGTTCTAGCACAGATACGCAGTATTTT

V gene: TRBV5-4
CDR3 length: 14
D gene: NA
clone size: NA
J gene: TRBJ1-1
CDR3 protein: CASKRFGGDTEAFF
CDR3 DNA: TGTGCCAGCAAACGTTTCGGGGGTGACACTGAAGCTTTCTTT

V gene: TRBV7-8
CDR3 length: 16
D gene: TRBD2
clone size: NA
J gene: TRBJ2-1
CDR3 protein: CASVGRRTSVGNEQFF
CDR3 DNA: TGTGCCAGCGTAGGCCGGAGGACTAGTGTCGGCAATGAGCAGTTCTTC

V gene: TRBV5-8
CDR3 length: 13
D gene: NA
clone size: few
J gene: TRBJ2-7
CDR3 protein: CASSLGAEYEQYF
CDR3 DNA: TGTGCCAGCAGCTTGGGAGCCGAATACGAGCAGTACTTC

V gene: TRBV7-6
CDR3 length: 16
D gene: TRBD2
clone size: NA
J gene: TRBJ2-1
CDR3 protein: CASSPTGTRSYNEQFF
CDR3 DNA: TGTGCCAGCAGCCCAACCGGGACTAGATCCTACAATGAGCAGTTCTTC

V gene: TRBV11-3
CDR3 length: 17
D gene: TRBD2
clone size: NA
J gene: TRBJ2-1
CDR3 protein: CASSDRSGTSGNNEQFF
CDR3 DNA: TGTGCCAGCAGCGACAGGTCCGGGACTAGCGGAAACAATGAGCAGTTCTTC

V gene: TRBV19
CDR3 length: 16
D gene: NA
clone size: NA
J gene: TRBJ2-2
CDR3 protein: CASIRSRGSDTGELFF
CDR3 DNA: TGTGCCAGTATACGGTCACGGGGGAGTGACACCGGGGAGCTGTTTTTT

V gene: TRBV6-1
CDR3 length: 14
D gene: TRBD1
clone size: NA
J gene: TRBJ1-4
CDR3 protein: CASSEATGTGRLFF
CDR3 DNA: TGTGCCAGCAGTGAAGCAACCGGGACAGGGCGGCTGTTTTTT

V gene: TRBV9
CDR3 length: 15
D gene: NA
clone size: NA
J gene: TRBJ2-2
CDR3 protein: CASSGGRVGTGELFF
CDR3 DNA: TGTGCCAGCAGCGGAGGGAGAGTCGGCACCGGGGAGCTGTTTTTT

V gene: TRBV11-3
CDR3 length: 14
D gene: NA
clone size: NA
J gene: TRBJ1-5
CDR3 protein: CASSLDGGNQPQHF
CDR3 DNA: TGTGCCAGCAGCCTAGACGGGGGCAATCAGCCCCAGCATTTT

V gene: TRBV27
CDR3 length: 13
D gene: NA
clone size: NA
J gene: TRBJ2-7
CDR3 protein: CASSDRRVYEQYF
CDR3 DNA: TGTGCCAGCAGTGACCGCAGGGTCTACGAGCAGTACTTC

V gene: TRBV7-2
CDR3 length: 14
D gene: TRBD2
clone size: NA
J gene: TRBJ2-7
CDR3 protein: CASTIALAGVEQYF
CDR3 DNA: TGTGCCAGCACCATAGCCCTAGCGGGAGTCGAGCAGTACTTC

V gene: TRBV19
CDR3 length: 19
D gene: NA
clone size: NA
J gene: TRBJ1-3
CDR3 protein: CASSIDRRVRGRDGNTIYF
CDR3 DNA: TGTGCCAGTAGTATAGATCGGAGAGTGAGAGGGAGGGATGGAAACACCATATATTTT

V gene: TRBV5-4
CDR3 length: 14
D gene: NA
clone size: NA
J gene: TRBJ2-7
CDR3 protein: CASSFGDPTYEQYF
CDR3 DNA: TGTGCCAGCAGCTTTGGAGACCCGACCTACGAGCAGTACTTC

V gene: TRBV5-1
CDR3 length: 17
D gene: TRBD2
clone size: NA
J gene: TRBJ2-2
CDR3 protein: CASSLGPVTSSTGELFF
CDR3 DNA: TGCGCCAGCAGCTTGGGGCCCGTGACTAGCAGCACCGGGGAGCTGTTTTTT

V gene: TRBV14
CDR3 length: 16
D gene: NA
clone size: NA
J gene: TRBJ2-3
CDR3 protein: CASSQVSGTSTDTQYF
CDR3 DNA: TGTGCCAGCAGCCAGGTCTCCGGGACTAGCACAGATACGCAGTATTTT

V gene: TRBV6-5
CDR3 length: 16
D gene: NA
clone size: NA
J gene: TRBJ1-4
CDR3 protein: CASSYSMRAHREKLFF
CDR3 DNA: TGTGCCAGCAGTTACTCGATGAGGGCACACCGAGAAAAACTGTTTTTT

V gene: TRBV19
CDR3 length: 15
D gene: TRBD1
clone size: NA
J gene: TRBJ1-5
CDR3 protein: CASSPQGGFNQPQHF
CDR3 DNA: TGTGCCAGTAGTCCACAGGGGGGTTTTAACCAGCCCCAGCATTTT

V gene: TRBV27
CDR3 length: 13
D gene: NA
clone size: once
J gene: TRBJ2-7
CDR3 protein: CASRVSGTYEQYF
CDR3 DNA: TGTGCCAGCAGGGTTAGCGGAACCTACGAGCAGTACTTC

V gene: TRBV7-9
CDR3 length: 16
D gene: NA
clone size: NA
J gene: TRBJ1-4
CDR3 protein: CASSISLGRGDEKLFF
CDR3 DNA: TGTGCCAGCAGCATTTCCTTAGGACGGGGGGATGAAAAACTGTTTTTT

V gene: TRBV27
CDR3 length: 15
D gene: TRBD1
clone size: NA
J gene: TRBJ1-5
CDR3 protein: CASRENRGLNQPQHF
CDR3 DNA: TGTGCCAGCAGAGAGAACAGGGGGCTGAATCAGCCCCAGCATTTT

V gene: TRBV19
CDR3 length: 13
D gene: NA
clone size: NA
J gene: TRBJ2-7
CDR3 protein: CASSIGTSGEQYF
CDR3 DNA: TGTGCCAGTAGTATAGGAACAAGCGGCGAGCAGTACTTC

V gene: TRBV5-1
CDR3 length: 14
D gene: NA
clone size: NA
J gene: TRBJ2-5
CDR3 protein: CASSLGTAKETQYF
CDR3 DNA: TGCGCCAGCAGCTTGGGGACAGCCAAAGAGACCCAGTACTTC

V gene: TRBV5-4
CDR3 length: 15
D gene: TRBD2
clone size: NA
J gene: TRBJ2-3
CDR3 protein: CASSLGGDSTDTQYF
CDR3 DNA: TGTGCCAGCAGCCTGGGGGGGGATAGCACAGATACGCAGTATTTT

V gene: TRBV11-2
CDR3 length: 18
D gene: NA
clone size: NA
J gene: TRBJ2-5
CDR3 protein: CASSARDYRAPYQETQYF
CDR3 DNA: TGTGCCAGCAGCGCCCGCGACTACAGGGCGCCGTACCAAGAGACCCAGTACTTC

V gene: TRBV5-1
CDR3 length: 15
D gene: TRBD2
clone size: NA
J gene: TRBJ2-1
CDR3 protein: CASSQGLAVYNEQFF
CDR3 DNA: TGCGCCAGCAGCCAAGGACTAGCGGTATACAATGAGCAGTTCTTC

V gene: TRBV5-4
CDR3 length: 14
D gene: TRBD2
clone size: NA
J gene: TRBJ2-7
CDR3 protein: CASKASGTSGEQYF
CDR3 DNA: TGTGCCAGCAAGGCGAGCGGGACTTCTGGCGAGCAGTACTTC

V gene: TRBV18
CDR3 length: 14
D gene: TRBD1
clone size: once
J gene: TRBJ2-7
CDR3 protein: CASSPGQGVYEQYF
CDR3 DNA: TGTGCCAGCTCACCGGGACAGGGAGTGTACGAGCAGTACTTC

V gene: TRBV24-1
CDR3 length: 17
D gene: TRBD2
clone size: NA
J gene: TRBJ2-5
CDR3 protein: CATSEIAGDLQQETQYF
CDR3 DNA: TGTGCCACCAGTGAAATAGCGGGTGACCTCCAGCAAGAGACCCAGTACTTC

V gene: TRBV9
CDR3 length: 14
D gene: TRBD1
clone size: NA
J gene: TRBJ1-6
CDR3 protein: CASSSGTGNSPLHF
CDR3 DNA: TGTGCCAGCAGCTCCGGGACAGGTAATTCACCCCTCCACTTT

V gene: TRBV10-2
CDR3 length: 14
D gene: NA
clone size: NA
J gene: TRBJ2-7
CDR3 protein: CASKGHDRAYEQYF
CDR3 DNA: TGCGCCAGCAAGGGGCATGACCGAGCCTACGAGCAGTACTTC

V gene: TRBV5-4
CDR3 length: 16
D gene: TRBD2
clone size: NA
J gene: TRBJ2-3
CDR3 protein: CASSLARGGSTDTQYF
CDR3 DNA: TGTGCCAGCAGCTTGGCACGGGGGGGGAGTACAGATACGCAGTATTTT

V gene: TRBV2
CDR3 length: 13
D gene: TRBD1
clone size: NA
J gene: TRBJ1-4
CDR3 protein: CASGRDRGEKLFF
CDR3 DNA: TGTGCCAGCGGCCGGGACAGGGGTGAAAAACTGTTTTTT

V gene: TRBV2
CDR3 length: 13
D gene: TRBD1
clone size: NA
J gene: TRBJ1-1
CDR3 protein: CASSGQGVTEAFF
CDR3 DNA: TGTGCCAGCAGTGGACAGGGGGTCACTGAAGCTTTCTTT

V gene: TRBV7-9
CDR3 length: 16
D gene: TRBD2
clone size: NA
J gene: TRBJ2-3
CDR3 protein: CASSFTSGRYADTQYF
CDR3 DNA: TGTGCCAGCAGCTTTACTAGCGGGAGATATGCAGATACGCAGTATTTT

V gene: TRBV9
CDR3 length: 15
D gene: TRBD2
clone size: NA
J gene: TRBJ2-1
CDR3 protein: CASSAPASGYNEQFF
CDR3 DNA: TGTGCCAGCAGCGCCCCGGCTAGCGGGTACAATGAGCAGTTCTTC

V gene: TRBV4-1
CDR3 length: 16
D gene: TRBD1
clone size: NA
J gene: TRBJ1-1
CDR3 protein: CASSQDLGQGLLEAFF
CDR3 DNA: TGCGCCAGCAGCCAAGATCTAGGACAGGGACTCCTTGAAGCTTTCTTT

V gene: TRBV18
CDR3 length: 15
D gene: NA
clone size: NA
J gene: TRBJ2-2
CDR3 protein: CASSPELEFTGELFF
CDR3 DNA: TGTGCCAGCTCACCGGAACTAGAGTTCACCGGGGAGCTGTTTTTT

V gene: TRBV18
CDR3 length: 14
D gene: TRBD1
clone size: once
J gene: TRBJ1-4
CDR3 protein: CASSQGATNEKLFF
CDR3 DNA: TGTGCCAGCTCACAGGGGGCGACTAATGAAAAACTGTTTTTT

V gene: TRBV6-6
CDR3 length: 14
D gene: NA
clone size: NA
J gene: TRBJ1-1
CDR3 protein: CASTTSEVNTEAFF
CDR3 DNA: TGTGCCAGCACCACCTCTGAGGTGAACACTGAAGCTTTCTTT

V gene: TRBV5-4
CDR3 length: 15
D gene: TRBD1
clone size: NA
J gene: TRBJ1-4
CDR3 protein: CASSLEGALNEKLFF
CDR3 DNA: TGTGCCAGCAGCTTGGAGGGGGCCCTTAATGAAAAACTGTTTTTT

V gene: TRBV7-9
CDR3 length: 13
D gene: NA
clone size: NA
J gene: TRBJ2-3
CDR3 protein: CASSSSGSDTQYF
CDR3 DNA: TGTGCCAGCAGCTCGTCGGGGTCAGATACGCAGTATTTT

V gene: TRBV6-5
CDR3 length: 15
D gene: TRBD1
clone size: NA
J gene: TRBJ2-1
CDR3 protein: CASRRTGGSYNEQFF
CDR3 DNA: TGTGCCAGCAGACGGACAGGGGGCTCCTACAATGAGCAGTTCTTC

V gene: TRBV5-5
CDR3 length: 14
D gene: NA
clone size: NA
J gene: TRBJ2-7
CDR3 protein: CASSLGGTPYEQYF
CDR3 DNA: TGTGCCAGCAGCTTAGGAGGGACCCCCTACGAGCAGTACTTC

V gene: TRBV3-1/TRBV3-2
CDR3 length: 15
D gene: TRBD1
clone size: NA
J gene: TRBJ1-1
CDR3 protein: CASSHRTGTNTEAFF
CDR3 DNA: TGTGCCAGCAGCCACCGGACAGGGACGAACACTGAAGCTTTCTTT

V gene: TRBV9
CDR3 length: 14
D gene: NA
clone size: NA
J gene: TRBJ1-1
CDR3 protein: CASSAQGRDTEAFF
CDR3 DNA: TGTGCCAGCAGCGCTCAGGGGAGGGACACTGAAGCTTTCTTT

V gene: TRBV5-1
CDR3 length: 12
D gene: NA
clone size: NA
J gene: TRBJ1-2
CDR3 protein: CASSSDRIGYTF
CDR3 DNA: TGCGCCAGCAGTTCGGACAGAATTGGCTACACCTTC

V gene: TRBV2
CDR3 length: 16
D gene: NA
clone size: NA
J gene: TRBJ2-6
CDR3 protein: CASSAHSSAGANVLTF
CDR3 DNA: TGTGCCAGCAGTGCGCATAGTTCGGCTGGGGCCAACGTCCTGACTTTC

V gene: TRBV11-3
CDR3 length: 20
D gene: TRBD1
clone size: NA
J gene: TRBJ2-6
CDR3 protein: CASSLAGLFTGGPGANVLTF
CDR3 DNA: TGTGCCAGCAGCTTAGCCGGATTATTTACAGGGGGCCCTGGGGCCAACGTCCTGACTTTC

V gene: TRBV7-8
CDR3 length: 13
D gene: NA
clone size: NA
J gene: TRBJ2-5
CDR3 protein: CASSPDSQETQYF
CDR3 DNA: TGTGCCAGCAGCCCGGACAGCCAAGAGACCCAGTACTTC

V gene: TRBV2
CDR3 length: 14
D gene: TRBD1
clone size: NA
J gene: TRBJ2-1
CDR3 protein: CASSTGTDNNEQFF
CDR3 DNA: TGTGCCAGCAGCACCGGGACAGACAACAATGAGCAGTTCTTC

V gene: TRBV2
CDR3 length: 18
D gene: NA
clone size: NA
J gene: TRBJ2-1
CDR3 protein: CASSESRLVADHYNEQFF
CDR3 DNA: TGTGCCAGCAGTGAGAGTAGGTTAGTAGCGGATCACTACAATGAGCAGTTCTTC

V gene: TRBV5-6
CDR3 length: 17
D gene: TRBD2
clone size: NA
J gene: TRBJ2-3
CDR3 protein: CASSRAALAGRTDTQYF
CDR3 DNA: TGTGCCAGCAGCCGGGCGGCACTAGCGGGACGCACAGATACGCAGTATTTT

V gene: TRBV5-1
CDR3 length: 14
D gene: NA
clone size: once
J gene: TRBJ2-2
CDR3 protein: CASRAGLNTGELFF
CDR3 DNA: TGCGCCAGCAGAGCAGGATTGAACACCGGGGAGCTGTTTTTT

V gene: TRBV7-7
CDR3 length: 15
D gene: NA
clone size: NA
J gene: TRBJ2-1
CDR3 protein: CASSLELVGYNEQFF
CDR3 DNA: TGTGCTAGCAGCTTAGAACTAGTTGGCTACAATGAGCAGTTCTTC